Sequencing of this T cell receptor (beta chain) was carried out in a study of cytomegalovirus exposure and HLA in healthy donors. Germline V gene data show CDR1 as ENHRY and CDR2 as SYGVKD. This CDR3 spans 15 amino acids. V trimming: 9 bases; J trimming: 4 bases; junction bases outside the gene matches: 8. The PCR used 60 Vbeta and 13 Jbeta primers. The protocol was immunoSEQ multiplex PCR, while the TCRdb copy is restricted to in-frame clones and leaves out a portion. The table records roughly 100,000 clones, 78% of them present only once. The gene calls are TRBV10-3 and TRBJ2-2, with 10 bases identical to TRBD1. The sample consisted of PBMCs. The sequence came from a man aged 25 to 40 in good health and CMV-seronegative. The CDR3 reads CAIHGGQGFTGELFF. In DNA form, the CDR3 reads TGTGCCATACACGGGGGACAGGGGTTCACCGGGGAGCTGTTTTTT.